Below are 18 T cell receptor beta chains sequenced from a single sample in a study of T cell changes during pregnancy in multiple sclerosis. The data were produced by immunoSEQ multiplex PCR, yet TCRdb's version contains in-frame clones alone and is incomplete. This sample has 20,000 to 30,000 clones, with around 90% found just once. Sample: CD4+ T cells from peripheral blood mononuclear cells, taken in the second trimester of pregnancy. These receptors were collected from a female donor in good health, enrolled as a control in a pregnancy study.

The gene calls are TRBV9 and TRBJ2-5; TRBD2 agrees at 11 bases. This CDR3 region has 14 residues. Germline V CDR1 and CDR2: SGDLS, YYNGEE. After removal of 4 bases from V and 4 bases from J, the junction contained 3 bases not matched to a gene. This CDR3 is CASSSGTSGETQYF. The CDR3 DNA follows: TGTGCCAGCAGCTCCGGGACTAGCGGAGAGACCCAGTACTTC. The variable domain in full, completed from reference TRBV9 and TRBJ2-5, reads DSGVTQTPKHLITATGQRVTLRCSPRSGDLSVYWYQQSLDQGLQFLIQYYNGEERAKGNILERFSAQQFPDLHSELNLSSLELGDSALYFCASSSGTSGETQYFGPGTRLLVL.

The J gene is TRBJ2-1, the V gene TRBV10-2; 9 nucleotides match TRBD2. The CDR3 has 15 residues. CDR1 is WSHSY, CDR2 SAAADI, per germline. The V gene end was trimmed by 3 bases and the J gene end by 6 bases; junction bases not matched to a gene: 6. The CDR3 DNA is TGCGCCAGCAGTGAAACTGCGGGGGGGGGCAATGAGCAGTTCTTC. This encodes CASSETAGGGNEQFF.

V is TRBV6-6 and J is TRBJ2-7, with 7 bases that match TRBD1. J gave up 3 bases and V 6 bases, and 2 bases lay outside the gene matches. This CDR3 region has 12 residues. Germline V CDR1 and CDR2: MNHNY, SVGAGI (reference sequence). The chain's CDR3 is CASSRQGYEQYF. The CDR3 nucleotides are TGTGCCAGCAGCAGACAGGGCTACGAGCAGTACTTC.

J is TRBJ1-6 and V is TRBV4-1, with 8 bases lining up with TRBD1. This CDR3 has 16 residues. Per the germline V gene, CDR1 is MGHRA and CDR2 is YSYEKL. Trimming cost V 6 bases and J 6 bases; bases outside gene matches: 10. As DNA, the CDR3 is TGCGCCAGCAGAGGACCGGGACAGGAGCCTAATTCACCCCTCCACTTT. This sequence encodes CASRGPGQEPNSPLHF.

The chain is built from TRBV11-2 and TRBJ2-7; 7 nucleotides align to TRBD2. V lost 5 bases and J lost 0; bases outside the gene matches: 13. Germline V gene data show CDR1 as SGHAT and CDR2 as FQNNGV. There are 17 residues in the CDR3. Here the CDR3 reads CASSPAVYGGTSYEQYF. CDR3 nucleotides: TGTGCCAGCAGCCCGGCTGTGTACGGGGGGACCTCCTACGAGCAGTACTTC.

The V and J genes are TRBV5-4 and TRBJ2-1, with 7 bases fitting TRBD2. V trimming: 0 bases; J trimming: 3 bases; junction bases outside the gene matches: 12. Germline V CDR1 and CDR2: SGHNT, YYREEE (reference sequence). CDR3 length equals 18 residues. CDR3 in DNA: TGTGCCAGCAGCTTGGTCCGGGGGAGGGGACCGAGCTACAATGAGCAGTTCTTC. It encodes CASSLVRGRGPSYNEQFF.

The rearrangement joins TRBV10-3 to TRBJ1-5, with TRBD1 identical over 8 bases. In germline, CDR1 is ENHRY, CDR2 SYGVKD. CDR3 length: 14 amino acids. The J segment lost 6 bases and the V segment lost 6 bases, leaving 7 bases of the junction unmatched. CDR3 sequence: CAISPTGGGQPQHF. The DNA for the CDR3 is TGTGCCATCAGCCCCACAGGGGGGGGTCAGCCCCAGCATTTT.

The gene calls are TRBV2 and TRBJ1-5; D call uncertain. V was trimmed by 6 bases and J by 3 bases, leaving 9 bases between them. This CDR3 is 13 amino acids long. Germline V CDR1 and CDR2: SNHLY, FYNNEI. Here the CDR3 reads CASRVRYNQPQHF. CDR3 nucleotides: TGTGCCAGCAGGGTGCGGTACAATCAGCCCCAGCATTTT.

This rearrangement joins TRBV6-1 to TRBJ2-7; TRBD2 matches at 10 bases. Unmatched junction bases numbered 9, after V lost 4 bases and J lost 0 bases. The length of the CDR3 is 17 residues. Germline V gene data show CDR1 as MNHNS and CDR2 as SASEGT. In DNA, the CDR3 is TGTGCCAGCAGTGCCACTTCGGGGACTAGCGTCTCCTACGAGCAGTACTTC. Translating it yields CASSATSGTSVSYEQYF.

The rearrangement uses TRBV19 and TRBJ1-5; 10 bases are a match to TRBD1. This CDR3 is built from 16 residues. V lost 7 bases to trimming and J lost 4 bases; unmatched junction nucleotides: 10. Germline values: CDR1 LNHDA, CDR2 SQIVND (reference sequence). CDR3 DNA sequence: TGTGCCAGTATATCGACAGGGGGCCTACTAAATCAGCCCCAGCATTTT. The encoded protein is CASISTGGLLNQPQHF.

The chain has TRBV5-5 and TRBJ2-2; 15 bases match TRBD2. This CDR3 region has 18 residues. V lost 4 bases and J lost 3; bases outside the gene matches: 7. Germline loops: CDR1 SGHKS, CDR2 YYEKEE (reference sequence). The CDR3 is CASSIRTSGGADTGELFF. The CDR3 DNA sequence: TGTGCCAGCAGCATCCGGACTAGCGGGGGGGCCGACACCGGGGAGCTGTTTTTT.

The chain employs TRBV18 and TRBJ2-5; D not resolved. V was cut by 3 bases and J by 4 bases, with 9 bases left in between. Germline V gene sequence: CDR1 KGHSH, CDR2 LQKENI. The CDR3 is 13 amino acids. CDR3 in amino acids: CASSPPTRETQYF. The CDR3 DNA is TGTGCCAGCTCACCCCCAACACGAGAGACCCAGTACTTC.

The chain employs TRBV15 and TRBJ1-1; tentative D call: TRBD1 (6 bases). The CDR3 totals 15 residues. V lost 3 bases and J lost 5, with 16 bases in between. Germline loops: CDR1 LNHNV, CDR2 YYDKDF (reference sequence). CDR3 sequence reads: CATSRKGEWRTEAFF. The CDR3 nucleotides read TGTGCCACCAGCAGGAAGGGGGAATGGAGGACTGAAGCTTTCTTT. The variable domain in full, with the rest retrieved from reference TRBV15 and TRBJ1-1, is DAMVIQNPRYQVTQFGKPVTLSCSQTLNHNVMYWYQQKSSQAPKLLFHYYDKDFNNEADTPDNFQSRRPNTSFCFLDIRSPGLGDTAMYLCATSRKGEWRTEAFFGQGTRLTVV.

V usage is TRBV12-5 and J usage is TRBJ1-1; 7 bases line up with TRBD1. From germline, CDR1 is LGHNT and CDR2 FRNRAP. The V segment lost 5 bases and the J segment 0 bases; nucleotides outside the gene matches: 6. This CDR3 is 15 amino acids long. The CDR3 here is CASGPQGQMNTEAFF. DNA for the CDR3: TGTGCTAGTGGTCCCCAGGGACAGATGAACACTGAAGCTTTCTTT.

CDR3 sequence reads: CAISSTGSEKLFF. Here the CDR3 DNA reads TGTGCCATCAGTTCCACAGGGAGTGAAAAACTGTTTTTT. J is TRBJ1-4 and V is TRBV10-3, with a tentative D call TRBD1 (6 bases). The CDR3 has 13 amino acids. Looked up from germline, CDR1 is ENHRY and CDR2 is SYGVKD. V lost 5 bases to trimming and J lost 7 bases, with 11 bases between them.

The V and J genes are TRBV6-1 and TRBJ1-2; D might be TRBD1 (5 bases). This CDR3 contains 17 residues. Germline V CDR1 and CDR2: MNHNS, SASEGT. V was cut by 0 bases and J by 4 bases, with 18 bases left in between. The CDR3 coding sequence is TGTGCCAGCAGTGAAGCGGGGCATGGTATACAACTCTATGGCTACACCTTC. Its protein is CASSEAGHGIQLYGYTF.

The chain employs TRBV18 and TRBJ2-6, with TRBD2 matching 7 bases. CDR1 is KGHSH and CDR2 is LQKENI in the germline V gene. V was clipped by 2 bases and J by 0 bases; unmatched bases: 7. The CDR3 is 18 residues long. CDR3 region: CASSPESGRVSGANVLTF. The CDR3 DNA sequence: TGTGCCAGCTCACCAGAGTCTGGGAGGGTCTCTGGGGCCAACGTCCTGACTTTC.

This clone was seen a few times. The V and J genes are TRBV19 and TRBJ2-6, with TRBD1 as a possible D gene (7 bases). V lost 7 bases to trimming and J lost 4 bases, with 26 bases between them. The V gene's germline CDR1 is LNHDA and CDR2 SQIVND (reference sequence). CDR3 length: 19 amino acids. CDR3 loop: CASTPRQGGPFSGANVLTF. In nucleotides, the CDR3 is TGTGCCAGTACCCCTCGACAGGGAGGCCCTTTCAGCGGGGCCAACGTCCTGACTTTC.